Presented here are 12 T cell receptor beta chains from one specimen sequenced in a study of blood T cell repertoires in COVID-19. TCRdb's copy holds only in-frame clones and misses some; the assay was immunoSEQ multiplex PCR. The table shows more than 85,000 clones, with around 87% occurring only once. The sample comprised peripheral blood. These receptors all stem from a human donor in a cohort sampled during active COVID-19.

The chain combines TRBV6-1 with TRBJ1-5, with D perhaps matching TRBD1 (6 bases). The CDR3 extends over 15 amino acids. Between the trimmed V and J ends, which lost 1 base and 2 bases, there was a span of 9 bases. Germline loops: CDR1 MNHNS, CDR2 SASEGT. CDR3 sequence: CASSEGGRGNQPQHF. In nucleotides, the CDR3 is TGTGCCAGCAGTGAAGGGGGGCGAGGCAATCAGCCCCAGCATTTT.

This chain links TRBV9 with TRBJ2-7; D perhaps matches TRBD1 (5 bases). V lost 0 bases and J lost 2, with 9 bases in between. The CDR3 runs to 14 residues. Germline-derived CDR1 and CDR2 are SGDLS and YYNGEE. The CDR3 DNA is TGTGCCAGCAGCGTAGCGCAGGACACCTACGAGCAGTACTTC. Protein product: CASSVAQDTYEQYF.

The CDR3 region is CSVDRGDYGYTF. CDR3 sequence (DNA): TGCAGCGTTGATAGAGGAGACTATGGCTACACCTTC. The chain carries TRBV29-1 and TRBJ1-2; no firm D call. Per the germline V gene, CDR1 is SQVTM and CDR2 is ANQGSEA. The CDR3 length is 12 residues. V shed 3 bases and J shed 3 bases, with 8 bases lying between them.

CDR3 region: CASSHGQGTFGYTF. CDR3 nucleotide sequence: TGTGCCAGCAGCCACGGACAGGGGACTTTTGGCTACACCTTC. The chain combines TRBV5-8 with TRBJ1-2, with TRBD1 matching over 9 bases. CDR1 SGHTS and CDR2 YDEGEE come from the germline V gene. This CDR3 has 14 amino acids. The V and J ends lost 4 bases and 7 bases, in that order; junction bases with no gene match: 8.

The rearrangement uses TRBV5-8 and TRBJ2-2; 7 bases are a match to TRBD1. Germline CDR1 is SGHTS and CDR2 is YDEGEE. The CDR3 spans 18 residues. V lost 4 bases and J lost 4; bases outside the gene matches: 16. CDR3 loop: CASSLGSRGQVFTGELFF. In DNA, the CDR3 is TGTGCCAGCAGCCTGGGGAGTCGCGGACAGGTCTTCACCGGGGAGCTGTTTTTT.

V usage is TRBV9 and J usage is TRBJ1-1; possible D gene TRBD1, 5 bases. The length of the CDR3 is 14 residues. Germline assignment: CDR1 SGDLS and CDR2 YYNGEE. Trimming cost V 3 bases and J 1 base, with 10 bases left between them. CDR3 sequence reads: CASSGGVRNTEAFF. In DNA form, the CDR3 reads TGTGCCAGCAGCGGGGGGGTTAGGAACACTGAAGCTTTCTTT.

This clone came up a few times. V and J are TRBV7-9 and TRBJ1-1; no reliable D call. CDR3 length: 11 residues. V lost 8 bases and J 8 bases, leaving 12 bases between the germline ends. Germline CDR1 SEHNR, CDR2 FQNEAQ (reference sequence). CDR3 nucleotide sequence: TGTGCCAGCTCATCCGGAGAGGAAGCTTTCTTT. It yields the protein CASSSGEEAFF.

The chain employs TRBV28 and TRBJ2-7, with TRBD1 matching 9 bases. J lost 2 bases, V lost 5 bases, and 10 bases had no gene match. Germline V gene data show CDR1 as MDHEN and CDR2 as SYDVKM. The CDR3 extends over 16 amino acids. The CDR3 bases are TGTGCCAGCAGTCCTCCGCCGGGACAGGGTACCTACGAGCAGTACTTC. Its translation is CASSPPPGQGTYEQYF.

This chain links TRBV9 with TRBJ1-6; D is uncertain. V lost 7 bases and J lost 6, with 14 bases in between. The CDR3 sequence is 14 residues long. CDR1 SGDLS and CDR2 YYNGEE come from the germline V gene. This chain's CDR3 is CASSEAQINSPLHF. The CDR3, as DNA: TGTGCCAGCTCCGAAGCCCAAATTAATTCACCCCTCCACTTT. Drawing the rest from reference TRBV9 and TRBJ1-6, the complete variable domain is DSGVTQTPKHLITATGQRVTLRCSPRSGDLSVYWYQQSLDQGLQFLIQYYNGEERAKGNILERFSAQQFPDLHSELNLSSLELGDSALYFCASSEAQINSPLHFGNGTRLTVT.

V usage is TRBV7-3 and J usage is TRBJ2-1; maybe TRBD2 (5 bases). With 0 bases removed from V and 7 bases from J, the gap between germline ends came to 10 bases. CDR1 is SGHTA and CDR2 is FQGTGA in the germline V gene. CDR3 length equals 14 residues. This CDR3 reads CASSLTPGVNEQFF. For the CDR3, the DNA is TGTGCCAGCAGCTTAACTCCCGGGGTGAATGAGCAGTTCTTC.

The chain couples TRBV11-1 to TRBJ2-1, with D perhaps matching TRBD1 (6 bases). The CDR3 covers 14 residues. Trimming cost V 3 bases and J 0 bases, with 6 bases left between them. Germline V gene sequence: CDR1 SGHAT, CDR2 FQDESV (reference sequence). CDR3 residues: CASSFRGSYNEQFF. CDR3 bases: TGTGCCAGCAGCTTCAGGGGCTCCTACAATGAGCAGTTCTTC.

The genes are TRBV19 and TRBJ1-5, with D tentatively TRBD1 (6 bases). CDR1 LNHDA and CDR2 SQIVND come from the germline V gene (reference sequence). The CDR3 spans 17 residues. The germline V and J ends were trimmed by 5 bases and 6 bases, with 23 bases remaining between them. CDR3 amino acids: CASSPWTEVPGSQPQHF. CDR3 sequence (DNA): TGTGCCAGTAGTCCCTGGACAGAAGTTCCAGGGAGTCAGCCCCAGCATTTT.